Following are 26 T cell receptor beta chains from one sample sequenced in a study of shared clonotypes between healthy human individuals. Method: immunoSEQ multiplex PCR; TCRdb's copy keeps in-frame clones and lacks some. The repertoire holds 2 million to 2.5 million clones, with 95% as singletons. Sequenced: naive CD4+ T cells sorted from blood. Subset meaning: CD45RA+ positively selected. The receptors stem from a man between 18 and 29 years old in good health.

CDR3 DNA sequence: TGTGCCAGCAGCTTCACAGGGGGCATAGACACCATATATTTT. Translating gives CASSFTGGIDTIYF. V is TRBV7-9 and J is TRBJ1-3; 9 bases line up with TRBD1. This CDR3 has 14 amino acids. The germline CDR1 and CDR2 sequences are SEHNR and FQNEAQ (reference sequence). J gave up 8 bases and V 3 bases, and 5 bases lay outside the gene matches.

This sequence joins TRBV9 and TRBJ2-3; TRBD1 agrees at 9 bases. Per germline, CDR1 SGDLS and CDR2 YYNGEE. The junction had 4 bases not matched to a gene; V was cut back by 7 bases and J by 1 base. The CDR3 consists of 14 residues. CDR3 residues: CASGRDRGTDTQYF. In DNA, the CDR3 is TGTGCCAGCGGAAGGGACAGGGGCACAGATACGCAGTATTTT. Full variable domain (outside the CDR3, taken from reference TRBV9 and TRBJ2-3): DSGVTQTPKHLITATGQRVTLRCSPRSGDLSVYWYQQSLDQGLQFLIQYYNGEERAKGNILERFSAQQFPDLHSELNLSSLELGDSALYFCASGRDRGTDTQYFGPGTRLTVL.

About this clone itself: Other DNA sequences from this sample encode an identical CDR3 as well. The rearrangement links TRBV5-1 to TRBJ2-5; D unclear. This CDR3 spans 14 amino acids. The ends were cut back, 4 bases at V and 2 bases at J, with 12 bases in the middle. The germline V gene encodes CDR1 SGHRS and CDR2 YFSETQ. DNA of the CDR3: TGCGCCAGCAGCCTCGGACGATTACAAGAGACCCAGTACTTC. Translation gives CASSLGRLQETQYF.

As DNA, the CDR3 is TGTGCCAGCAGCCCCGGGGGGACTAGCGGGGGTGGAGAGACCCAGTACTTC. Translating it yields CASSPGGTSGGGETQYF. This chain uses TRBV5-4 with TRBJ2-5; TRBD2 agrees at 14 bases. Germline trimming cut 4 bases from V and 4 bases from J; bases unmatched to any gene: 9. The CDR3 consists of 17 residues. Looked up from germline, CDR1 is SGHNT and CDR2 is YYREEE (reference sequence).

The chain links TRBV2 to TRBJ1-5; no firm D call. V was cut by 2 bases and J by 1 base, with 9 bases left in between. The CDR3 has 15 amino acids. Looked up from germline, CDR1 is SNHLY and CDR2 is FYNNEI. The CDR3 spells CASSEKGQSNQPQHF. As DNA, the CDR3 is TGTGCCAGCAGTGAAAAGGGCCAGAGCAATCAGCCCCAGCATTTT.

The genes are TRBV2 and TRBJ2-7; weak D call: TRBD2 (6 bases). Between the trimmed V and J ends, which lost 4 bases and 0 bases, there was a span of 7 bases. The CDR3 runs 13 residues. The germline gives CDR1 SNHLY, CDR2 FYNNEI. Here the CDR3 DNA reads TGTGCCAGCAGTGCGACTAGCTCCTACGAGCAGTACTTC. It translates to CASSATSSYEQYF.

V and J are TRBV11-2 and TRBJ1-4; D ambiguous. V lost 2 bases, J lost 0 bases, and 16 bases lay in between. The CDR3 is 18 amino acids. Germline V CDR1 and CDR2: SGHAT, FQNNGV. The CDR3: CASSLSSGWGSTNEKLFF. Written as DNA, the CDR3 is TGTGCCAGCAGCTTATCTTCAGGCTGGGGTTCAACTAATGAAAAACTGTTTTTT.

The J gene is TRBJ2-7, the V gene TRBV7-8; 10 positions agree with TRBD1. After removal of 5 bases from V and 5 bases from J, the junction contained 3 bases not matched to a gene. The CDR3 consists of 13 residues. Looked up from germline, CDR1 is SGHVS and CDR2 is FQNEAQ. CDR3 in DNA: TGTGCCAGCAGCCGGGACAGGGGACACGAGCAGTACTTC. Residues: CASSRDRGHEQYF.

The V gene is TRBV19, the J gene TRBJ1-1; D uncertain. The germline V and J ends were trimmed by 7 bases and 0 bases, with 9 bases remaining between them. The CDR3 extends over 13 amino acids. Germline-derived CDR1 and CDR2 are LNHDA and SQIVND (reference sequence). Written as DNA, the CDR3 is TGTGCCAGTATTGGGTACATGAACACTGAAGCTTTCTTT. Amino acids: CASIGYMNTEAFF.

This clone occurred once. This chain links TRBV5-4 with TRBJ1-3, with D possibly matching TRBD1 (5 bases). Trimming cost V 2 bases and J 0 bases, with 12 bases left between them. Per germline, CDR1 SGHNT and CDR2 YYREEE (reference sequence). The CDR3 is 16 residues long. The CDR3 nucleotides read TGTGCCAGCAGCTTCCAGGACACCAGCTCTGGAAACACCATATATTTT. It is translated as CASSFQDTSSGNTIYF.

V gene TRBV7-2 combines with J gene TRBJ2-5; 10 bases line up with TRBD2. This CDR3 has 17 amino acids. With 7 bases clipped from V and 5 bases from J, the junction kept 16 bases outside the gene matches. Germline V gene data show CDR1 as SGHTA and CDR2 as FQGNSA. CDR3 nucleotides: TGTGCCAGCACCATCCTCGGTCTAGCGGGAGTCGGGGAGACCCAGTACTTC. Its protein product is CASTILGLAGVGETQYF.

The V call is TRBV2, the J call TRBJ2-3, with 9 bases fitting TRBD1. The ends lost 9 bases at V and 8 bases at J; junction bases unmatched: 9. The germline gives CDR1 SNHLY, CDR2 FYNNEI. CDR3 size: 13 residues. The CDR3 DNA is TGTGCCAGTATGGGACAGGGATTGAGTACGCAGTATTTT. It encodes CASMGQGLSTQYF.

The CDR3 sequence: CASSPSRSYNSPLHF. The CDR3, as DNA: TGTGCCAGCAGCCCCAGCCGCTCCTATAATTCACCCCTCCACTTT. The rearrangement uses TRBV6-5 and TRBJ1-6; D uncertain. In germline, CDR1 is MNHEY, CDR2 SVGAGI. V dropped 6 bases and J dropped 0 bases, with 9 bases sitting between them. The CDR3 length is 15 residues.

This chain joins TRBV19 and TRBJ2-2, with TRBD2 identical over 8 bases. This CDR3 comprises 14 residues. Germline trimming cut 7 bases from V and 2 bases from J; bases unmatched to any gene: 3. Germline V lookup: CDR1 LNHDA, CDR2 SQIVND (reference sequence). The CDR3 DNA sequence: TGTGCCAGTATACTAGCGGTCAACACCGGGGAGCTGTTTTTT. Its translation is CASILAVNTGELFF.

This chain links TRBV7-6 with TRBJ2-7, with D possibly TRBD1 on 5 matching bases. The CDR3 spans 14 residues. CDR1 SGHVS and CDR2 FNYEAQ come from the germline V gene. V lost 5 bases and J 3 bases, leaving 14 bases between the germline ends. The DNA of the CDR3 is TGTGCCAGCAGCCGACTGAGTCAGGGCTACGAGCAGTACTTC. Encoded protein: CASSRLSQGYEQYF. Supplemented by reference TRBV7-6 and TRBJ2-7, the full variable domain reads GAGVSQSPRYKVTKRGQDVALRCDPISGHVSLYWYRQALGQGPEFLTYFNYEAQQDKSGLPNDRFSAERPEGSISTLTIQRTEQRDSAMYRCASSRLSQGYEQYFGPGTRLTVT.

This clone showed up just once. The chain recombines TRBV27 with TRBJ1-2; the D is unclear. Trimming pared 0 bases from V and 8 bases from J, leaving 10 bases between. Germline V CDR1 and CDR2: MNHEY, SMNVEV (reference sequence). The CDR3 contains 13 residues. CDR3 DNA: TGTGCCAGCAGTTTATCAGTCGGTTTCGGCTACACCTTC. It encodes CASSLSVGFGYTF.

As concerns this clone: The same CDR3 is also encoded by other DNA sequences in this sample. The genes are TRBV10-1 and TRBJ1-6; D is possibly TRBD1 (6 bases). Germline V gives CDR1 WNHNN, CDR2 SYGVQD (reference sequence). Trimming took 6 bases from V and 8 from J, leaving 11 bases between them. CDR3 length equals 13 residues. CDR3 DNA sequence: TGCGCCAGCAGGAGGGGGGTGGATTCACCCCTCCACTTT. It translates to CASRRGVDSPLHF.

The chain couples TRBV7-8 to TRBJ1-2, with D unclear. This CDR3 has 15 residues. With 0 bases removed from V and 4 bases from J, the gap between germline ends came to 12 bases. Germline CDR1 is SGHVS and CDR2 is FQNEAQ. The CDR3 loop is CASSLARARGYGYTF. The CDR3 bases are TGTGCCAGCAGCTTAGCGAGGGCTCGGGGCTATGGCTACACCTTC.

The chain employs TRBV5-6 and TRBJ1-2, with D perhaps matching TRBD1 (6 bases). The CDR3 is 14 amino acids. Germline values: CDR1 SGHDT, CDR2 YYEEEE. Deletions cut 2 bases from V and 8 bases from J, with 16 bases between. The CDR3 nucleotides read TGTGCCAGCAGCTTTCTACAGGGTTCCTCCGGCTACACCTTC. Translating gives CASSFLQGSSGYTF.

The chain has TRBV5-4 and TRBJ2-7, with TRBD1 identical over 9 bases. Germline CDR1 and CDR2: SGHNT and YYREEE (reference sequence). After removal of 4 bases from V and 6 bases from J, the junction contained 8 bases not matched to a gene. The CDR3 extends over 14 amino acids. The CDR3: CASSPRDRVSEQYF. As DNA, the CDR3 is TGTGCCAGCAGCCCGCGGGACAGGGTCTCCGAGCAGTACTTC.

V usage is TRBV20-1 and J usage is TRBJ2-2, with D unresolved. This CDR3 contains 11 residues. The germline gives CDR1 DFQATT, CDR2 SNEGSKA (reference sequence). V lost 0 bases to trimming and J lost 9 bases, with 5 bases between them. CDR3 DNA sequence: TGCAGTGCTAGAGAGGGTTGGGAGCTGTTTTTT. It translates to CSAREGWELFF.

This chain uses TRBV29-1 with TRBJ1-3; D might be TRBD1 (5 bases). This CDR3 spans 17 amino acids. The V end was cut by 3 bases, the J end by 0 bases, with 18 bases between. Looked up from germline, CDR1 is SQVTM and CDR2 is ANQGSEA. The CDR3 DNA reads TGCAGCGTTGAGGGGGGATGGGAGGAGGGCTCTGGAAACACCATATATTTT. Translation: CSVEGGWEEGSGNTIYF.

Details on this clone: Germline and junction disagree at one end, which may indicate a read error. V usage is TRBV28 and J usage is TRBJ1-2; D unresolved. Germline CDR1 and CDR2: MDHEN and SYDVKM. The CDR3 contains 10 residues. CDR3 DNA sequence: TGTGCCACCAGTACGGTTGGCTACACCTTC. It codes for CATSTVGYTF.

Note on this clone: This sample includes further DNA sequences coding for the same CDR3. The chain couples TRBV5-1 to TRBJ2-2, with 9 nucleotides matching TRBD1. This CDR3 region has 15 residues. The V gene end was trimmed by 4 bases and the J gene end by 3 bases; junction bases not matched to a gene: 4. The V gene's germline CDR1 is SGHRS and CDR2 YFSETQ. The CDR3 nucleotides are TGCGCCAGCAGCCTAAGACAGGGGGACACCGGGGAGCTGTTTTTT. It specifies CASSLRQGDTGELFF.

The chain combines TRBV19 with TRBJ1-1; D is perhaps TRBD1 (6 bases). CDR3 length: 13 amino acids. V was pared by 9 bases and J by 1 base, with 12 bases between. Germline CDR1 LNHDA, CDR2 SQIVND (reference sequence). The chain's CDR3 is CASGGQRNTEAFF. CDR3 sequence (DNA): TGTGCCAGCGGGGGGCAGAGGAACACTGAAGCTTTCTTT.

Concerning this clone: The identical CDR3 is also encoded by other nucleotide sequences in the sample. The V and J genes are TRBV6-5 and TRBJ2-5; TRBD1 matches 9 bases. The V gene end was trimmed by 10 bases and the J gene end by 3 bases; junction bases not matched to a gene: 3. Germline V gene lookup returns CDR1 MNHEY and CDR2 SVGAGI. This CDR3 has 12 amino acids. The CDR3 region has the DNA TGTGCCACTAGGACAGGGGAAGAGACCCAGTACTTC. This sequence encodes CATRTGEETQYF.